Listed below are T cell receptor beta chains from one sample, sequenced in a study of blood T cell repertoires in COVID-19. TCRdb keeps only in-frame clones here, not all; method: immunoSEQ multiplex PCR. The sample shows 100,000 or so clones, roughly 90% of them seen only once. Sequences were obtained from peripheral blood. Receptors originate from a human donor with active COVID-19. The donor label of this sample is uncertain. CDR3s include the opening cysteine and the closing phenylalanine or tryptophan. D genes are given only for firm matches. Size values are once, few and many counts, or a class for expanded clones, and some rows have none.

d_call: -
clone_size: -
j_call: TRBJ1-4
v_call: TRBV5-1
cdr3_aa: CASSLSLRGEKLFF
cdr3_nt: TGCGCCAGCAGCTTGTCCCTCAGAGGTGAAAAACTGTTTTTT

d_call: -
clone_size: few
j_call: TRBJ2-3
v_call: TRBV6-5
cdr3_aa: CASKEPTQYF
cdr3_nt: TGTGCCAGCAAGGAGCCTACGCAGTATTTT

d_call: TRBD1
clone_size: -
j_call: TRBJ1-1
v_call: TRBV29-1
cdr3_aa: CSVTGGTEAFF
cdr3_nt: TGCAGCGTAACAGGGGGGACTGAAGCTTTCTTT

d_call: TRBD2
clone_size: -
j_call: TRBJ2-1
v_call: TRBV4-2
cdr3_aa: CASSQGTTPELRLSGGYNEQFF
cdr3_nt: TGTGCCAGCAGCCAGGGTACAACCCCGGAACTTCGGCTTAGCGGGGGGTACAATGAGCAGTTCTTC

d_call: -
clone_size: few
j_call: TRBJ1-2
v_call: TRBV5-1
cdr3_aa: CASSVTPNYGYTF
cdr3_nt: TGCGCCAGCAGCGTGACACCTAACTATGGCTACACCTTC

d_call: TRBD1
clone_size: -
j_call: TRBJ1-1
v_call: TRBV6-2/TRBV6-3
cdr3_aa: CASSWGQGLNTEAFF
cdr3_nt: TGTGCCAGCAGTTGGGGACAGGGACTCAACACTGAAGCTTTCTTT

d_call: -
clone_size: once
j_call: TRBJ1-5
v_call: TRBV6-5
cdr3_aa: CASRGAGQPQHF
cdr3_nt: TGTGCCAGCAGGGGGGCCGGCCAGCCCCAGCATTTT

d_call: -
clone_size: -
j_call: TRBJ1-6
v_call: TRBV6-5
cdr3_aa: CASSPDSSYNSPLHF
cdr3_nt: TGTGCCAGCAGCCCAGACAGCTCCTATAATTCACCCCTCCACTTT

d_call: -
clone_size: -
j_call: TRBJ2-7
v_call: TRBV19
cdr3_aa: CASSSGGKMFSYEQYF
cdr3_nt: TGTGCCAGTAGTTCTGGAGGGAAAATGTTCTCCTACGAGCAGTACTTC

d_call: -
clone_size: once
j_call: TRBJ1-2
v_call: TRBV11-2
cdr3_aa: CASSLPQLGRANYGYTF
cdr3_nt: TGTGCCAGCAGCTTACCCCAATTGGGCAGGGCTAACTATGGCTACACCTTC

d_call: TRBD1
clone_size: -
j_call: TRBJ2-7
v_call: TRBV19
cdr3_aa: CASSPGTAQLYEQYF
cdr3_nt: TGTGCCAGTAGTCCCGGGACAGCCCAGCTCTACGAGCAGTACTTC

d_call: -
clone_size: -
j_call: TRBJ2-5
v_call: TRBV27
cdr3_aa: CASSLQGFRETQYF
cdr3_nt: TGTGCCAGCAGTCTACAGGGTTTTCGTGAGACCCAGTACTTC

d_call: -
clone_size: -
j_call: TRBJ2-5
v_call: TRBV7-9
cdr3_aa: CASSSVGGDSETQYF
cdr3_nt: TGTGCCAGCAGCTCCGTCGGCGGGGACTCAGAGACCCAGTACTTC

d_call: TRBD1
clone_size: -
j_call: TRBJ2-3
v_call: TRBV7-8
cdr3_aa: CASSLVGDRSTDTQYF
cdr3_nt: TGTGCCAGCAGCTTAGTAGGGGACAGAAGCACAGATACGCAGTATTTT

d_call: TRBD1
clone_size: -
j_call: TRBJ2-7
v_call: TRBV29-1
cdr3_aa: CSAGQDPLEQYF
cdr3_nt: TGCAGCGCGGGACAGGACCCCCTCGAGCAGTACTTC

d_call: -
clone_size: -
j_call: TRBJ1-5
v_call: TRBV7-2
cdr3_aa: CASSLGLLKPQHF
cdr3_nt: TGTGCCAGCAGCTTAGGGCTTTTGAAGCCCCAGCATTTT

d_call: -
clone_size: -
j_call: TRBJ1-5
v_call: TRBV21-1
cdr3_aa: CASSKGGATPSFNQPQHF
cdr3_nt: TGTGCCAGCAGCAAAGGGGGCGCGACTCCATCTTTCAATCAGCCCCAGCATTTT

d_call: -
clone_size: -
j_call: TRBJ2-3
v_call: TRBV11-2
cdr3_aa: CASTRRGGAQDTQYF
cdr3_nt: TGTGCCAGCACTCGGAGAGGGGGGGCCCAAGATACGCAGTATTTT

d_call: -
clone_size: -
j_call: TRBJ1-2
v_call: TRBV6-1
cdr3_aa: CASSEAGGANYGYTF
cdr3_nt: TGTGCCAGCAGTGAAGCGGGCGGGGCCAACTATGGCTACACCTTC

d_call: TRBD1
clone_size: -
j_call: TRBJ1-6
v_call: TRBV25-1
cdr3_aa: CASSEGQGANSPLHF
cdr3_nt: TGTGCCAGCAGTGAAGGGCAGGGGGCTAATTCACCCCTCCACTTT

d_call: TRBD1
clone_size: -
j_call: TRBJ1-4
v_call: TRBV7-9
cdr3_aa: CASSAGTDNEKLFF
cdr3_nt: TGTGCCAGCAGTGCCGGGACAGATAATGAAAAACTGTTTTTT

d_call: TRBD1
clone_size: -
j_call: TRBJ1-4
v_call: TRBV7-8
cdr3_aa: CASSRDRFGEKLFF
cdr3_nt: TGTGCCAGCAGCCGGGACAGGTTCGGAGAAAAACTGTTTTTT

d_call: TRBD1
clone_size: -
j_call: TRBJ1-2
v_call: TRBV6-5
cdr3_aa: CASSAGQHYGYTF
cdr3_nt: TGTGCCAGCAGCGCGGGACAGCACTATGGCTACACCTTC

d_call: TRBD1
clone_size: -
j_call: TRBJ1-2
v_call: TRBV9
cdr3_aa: CASSPGTANYGYTF
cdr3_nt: TGTGCCAGCAGCCCAGGGACAGCCAACTATGGCTACACCTTC

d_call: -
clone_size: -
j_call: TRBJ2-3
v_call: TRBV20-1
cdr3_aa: CSASLVLSTDTQYF
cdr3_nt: TGCAGTGCTAGTTTGGTGCTAAGTACAGATACGCAGTATTTT

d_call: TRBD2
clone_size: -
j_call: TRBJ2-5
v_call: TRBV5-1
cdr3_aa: CASSLISSGGSGTQYF
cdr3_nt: TGCGCCAGCAGCTTGATTTCTAGCGGGGGGTCAGGGACCCAGTACTTC

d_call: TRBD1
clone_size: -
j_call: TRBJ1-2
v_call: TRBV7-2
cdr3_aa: CASSSPTGGRGYTF
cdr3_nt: TGTGCCAGCAGCTCCCCGACAGGGGGCCGGGGCTACACCTTC

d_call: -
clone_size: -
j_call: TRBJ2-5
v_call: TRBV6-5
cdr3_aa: CASSYSFVGSQETQYF
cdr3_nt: TGTGCCAGCAGTTACTCTTTCGTTGGGAGCCAAGAGACCCAGTACTTC

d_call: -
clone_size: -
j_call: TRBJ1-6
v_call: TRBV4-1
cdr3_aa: CASSQKERDSPLHF
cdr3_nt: TGCGCCAGCAGCCAAAAGGAGAGGGATTCACCCCTCCACTTT

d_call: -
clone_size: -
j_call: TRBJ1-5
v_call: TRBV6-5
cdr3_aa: CASSSGGGIQPQHF
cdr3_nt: TGTGCCAGCTCGTCGGGGGGAGGAATTCAGCCCCAGCATTTT

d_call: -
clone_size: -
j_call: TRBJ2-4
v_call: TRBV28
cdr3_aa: CASNQGSLAKNIQYF
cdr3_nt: TGTGCCAGCAATCAGGGGTCCCTAGCCAAAAACATTCAGTACTTC

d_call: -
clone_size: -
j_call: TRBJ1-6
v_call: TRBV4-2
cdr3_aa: CASSQGTEDNSPLHF
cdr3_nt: TGTGCCAGCAGCCAAGGGACAGAAGATAATTCACCCCTCCACTTT

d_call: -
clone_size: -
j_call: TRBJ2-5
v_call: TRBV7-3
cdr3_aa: CASSPGLQETQYF
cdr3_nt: TGTGCCAGCAGCCCCGGACTCCAAGAGACCCAGTACTTC

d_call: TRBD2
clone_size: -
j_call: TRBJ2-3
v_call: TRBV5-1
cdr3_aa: CASSPGGGSFTDTQYF
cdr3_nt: TGCGCCAGCAGCCCGGGGGGGGGCAGCTTCACAGATACGCAGTATTTT

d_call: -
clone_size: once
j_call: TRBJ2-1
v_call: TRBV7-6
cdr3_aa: CASSLVRSLYNEQFF
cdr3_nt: TGTGCCAGCAGCTTAGTTCGGAGCCTTTACAATGAGCAGTTCTTC